This TCR beta chain was retrieved from a study of human T cells and chemical hapten exposure (dated by TCRdb to the early 2020s). Study-wide context: For sensitization, 2% DPC in acetone was applied to a roughly 2 cm by roughly 2 cm area of upper inner arm skin. Blood was sampled from patients pre-sensitization (week 0) and at 2, 6 and about 24 weeks after DPC sensitization. The study tracked peripheral blood TCR repertoire changes in vivo during primary and secondary sensitization to the hapten diphenylcyclopropenone (DPC) in alopecia patients. For TCR sequencing, blood came from 25 to 35 alopecia patients at anywhere from one to four time points (pre-sensitization, 2, 6 and 24 weeks). Patch testing on the upper back used Finn chambers containing 0.01% DPC, with scoring done after 6 days according to International Contact Dermatitis Research Group standards. Patients additionally received weekly therapeutic DPC doses to the scalp throughout the approximately 24-week study period. The libraries were sequenced as a pool, and the TCR yield per sample differed mostly because of small variations in library volumes within the pool. Most of the patients in the cohort were female, and the cohort covered alopecia areata with under or over 50% scalp involvement, alopecia totalis and alopecia universalis. General findings and caveats noted by the study authors: Repeated subsampling changed both the strength of the expansion versus patch-test correlation and the threshold at which the correlation became significant. Patch test score was positively correlated with the number of PT1 expanded TCRs, with significance at thresholds 8, 16 and 32 but not at 4. Because every patient had alopecia, a presumed autoimmune disease, the patients' immune response might differ from that of healthy individuals. DPC sensitization did not change the number of TCRs with a frequency above 1 in 1000, and there was no evidence of changes in global repertoire structure. Expanded TCRs formed significantly more large CDR3 similarity clusters than pre-sensitization or healthy control sets, consistent with antigen-driven responses.

This clonotype was seen a handful of times. What antigen it recognizes has not been identified. Per-base quality was not reported, and no clone a single base away is much larger than it. This specimen's time point label, per the study, means: patch test 1, 2 weeks after DPC sensitization. The label giving this sample's treatment or condition can be read as: therapeutic diphenylcyclopropenone sensitization with weekly scalp DPC. Blood at each patch-test visit was drawn before the patch test was applied. Patients were eligible if aged 18 to 70, diagnosed with alopecia and judged suitable for DPC therapy, and pregnant patients were excluded. Unfractionated whole blood was collected in Tempus Blood RNA tubes, and total RNA was extracted from that blood. Receptor amplification or capture employed RACE. Sequencing used a NextSeq 500. During library preparation, unique molecular identifiers were attached to individual cDNA molecules so that TCRs could be counted in a quantitative, reproducible way. From each blood RNA sample, both TCR alpha and TCR beta chains were sequenced. Turning to the authors' computational methods: Samples had a median of about 90,000 TCRs, with a range from roughly 20,000 to 690,600. V, J and CDR3 annotation of the TCR reads was performed with the Decombinator software suite. To make PS versus PT1 abundance plots, every sample was subsampled to the same number of TCRs (28,000). TCRs were defined as expanded if absent before sensitization and observed at least eight times at the 2-week time point. TCRdb trimmed public reads at Q25 via fastp, called clones via MiXCR and kept in-frame beta chains. Here each entry gathers all rows of one CDR3 protein and keeps the most common genes and DNA. TCRdb's processing, not the authors' own work, is the source of the V and J calls. Recorded for this sample are tens of thousands of distinct CDR3 sequences; 10% to 15% of them occurred a single time. The ten largest make up roughly 3.6% of the sample.

Relative to germline, V is missing 5 bases and J is missing 6 bases, with 6 bases of the junction outside any gene match. The germline V gene (reference sequence) sets CDR1 to SEHNR and CDR2 to FQNEAQ. From the cysteine up to the phenylalanine, the CDR3 has a length of 14 residues. Just CDR3 DNA is preserved here, 42 bases in frame from base 1. Sample: whole blood, taken in connection with sensitization to the hapten diphenylcyclopropenone (DPC). The sequence links TRBV7-9 to TRBJ1-1; 10 bases in between match TRBD1. The sequence was collected from a woman aged 55 to 70 with alopecia areata. Some clones in this sample may be carry-over from other donors' samples. The nucleotide sequence is given as TGTGCCAGCAGCGAGGGACAGGGGAGGGCTGAAGCTTTCTTT. It translates to CASSEGQGRAEAFF.